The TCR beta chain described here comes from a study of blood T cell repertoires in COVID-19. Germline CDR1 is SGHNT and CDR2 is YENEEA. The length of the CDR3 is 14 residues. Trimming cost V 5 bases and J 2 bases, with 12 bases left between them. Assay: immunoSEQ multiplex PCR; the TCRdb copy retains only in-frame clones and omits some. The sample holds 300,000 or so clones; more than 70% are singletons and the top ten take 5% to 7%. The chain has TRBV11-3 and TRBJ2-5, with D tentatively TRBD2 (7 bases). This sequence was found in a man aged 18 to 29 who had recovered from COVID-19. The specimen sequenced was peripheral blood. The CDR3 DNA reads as TGTGCCAGCAGCCGGGCGGGGGCTCAAGAGACCCAGTACTTC. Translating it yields CASSRAGAQETQYF.